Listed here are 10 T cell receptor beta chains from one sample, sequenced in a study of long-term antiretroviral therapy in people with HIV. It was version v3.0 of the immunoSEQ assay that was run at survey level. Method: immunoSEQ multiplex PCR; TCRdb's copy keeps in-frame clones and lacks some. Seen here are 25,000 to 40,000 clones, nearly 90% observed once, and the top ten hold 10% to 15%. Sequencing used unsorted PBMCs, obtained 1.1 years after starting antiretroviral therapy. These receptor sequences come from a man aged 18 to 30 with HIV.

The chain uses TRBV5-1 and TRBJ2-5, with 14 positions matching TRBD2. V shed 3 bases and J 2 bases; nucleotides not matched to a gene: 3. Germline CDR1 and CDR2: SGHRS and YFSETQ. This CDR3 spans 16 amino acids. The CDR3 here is CASSSGTSGGQETQYF. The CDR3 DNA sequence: TGCGCCAGCAGCTCCGGGACTAGCGGGGGACAAGAGACCCAGTACTTC.

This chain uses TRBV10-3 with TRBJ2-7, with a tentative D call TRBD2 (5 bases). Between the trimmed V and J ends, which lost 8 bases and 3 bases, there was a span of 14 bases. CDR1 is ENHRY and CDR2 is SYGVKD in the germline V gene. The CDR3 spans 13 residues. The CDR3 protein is CAIAGDRDYEQYF. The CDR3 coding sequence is TGTGCCATCGCCGGGGATAGGGACTACGAGCAGTACTTC.

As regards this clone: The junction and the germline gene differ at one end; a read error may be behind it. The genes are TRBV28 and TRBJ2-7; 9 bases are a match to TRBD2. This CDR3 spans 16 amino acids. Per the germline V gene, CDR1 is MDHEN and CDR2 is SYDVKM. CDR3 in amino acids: CASSPPGGRASNEQYF. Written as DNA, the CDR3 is TGTGCCAGCAGCCCGCCGGGCGGGAGGGCCTCCAACGAGCAGTACTTC.

This CDR3 is CASSPNLPGLAGDEQFF. CDR3 coding DNA: TGTGCCAGCTCACCTAACCTACCGGGACTAGCGGGAGATGAGCAGTTCTTC. The chain recombines TRBV18 with TRBJ2-1, with 14 bases that match TRBD2. The CDR3 totals 17 residues. Germline V CDR1 and CDR2: KGHSH, LQKENI. V shed 3 bases and J 8 bases; nucleotides not matched to a gene: 9.

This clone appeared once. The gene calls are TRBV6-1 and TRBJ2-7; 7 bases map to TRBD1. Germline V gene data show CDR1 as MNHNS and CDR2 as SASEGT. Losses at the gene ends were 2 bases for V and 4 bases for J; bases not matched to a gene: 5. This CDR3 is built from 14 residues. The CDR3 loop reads CASSENRGPYEQYF. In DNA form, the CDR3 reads TGTGCCAGCAGTGAAAACAGGGGACCTTACGAGCAGTACTTC.

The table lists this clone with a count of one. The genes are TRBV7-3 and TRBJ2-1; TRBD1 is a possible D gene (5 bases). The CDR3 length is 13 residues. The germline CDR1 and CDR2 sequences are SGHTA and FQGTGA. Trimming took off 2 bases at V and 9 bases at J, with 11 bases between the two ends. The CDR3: CASSLSQGGEQFF. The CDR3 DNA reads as TGTGCCAGCAGCTTATCCCAGGGCGGTGAGCAGTTCTTC.

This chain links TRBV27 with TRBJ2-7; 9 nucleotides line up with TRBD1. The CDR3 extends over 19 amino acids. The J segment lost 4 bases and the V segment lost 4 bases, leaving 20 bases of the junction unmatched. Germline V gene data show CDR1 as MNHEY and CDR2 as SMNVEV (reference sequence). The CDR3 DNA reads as TGTGCCAGCAGTTCCTACACAACTCCAGGACAGGGGTGGGGATACGAGCAGTACTTC. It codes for CASSSYTTPGQGWGYEQYF.

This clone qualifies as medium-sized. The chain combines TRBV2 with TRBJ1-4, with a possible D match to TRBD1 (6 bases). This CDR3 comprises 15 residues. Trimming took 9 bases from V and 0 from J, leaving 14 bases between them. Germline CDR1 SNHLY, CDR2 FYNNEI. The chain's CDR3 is CASEGVRTTNEKLFF. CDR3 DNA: TGTGCCAGTGAGGGGGTACGCACAACTAATGAAAAACTGTTTTTT. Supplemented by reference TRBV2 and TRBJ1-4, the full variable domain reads EPEVTQTPSHQVTQMGQEVILRCVPISNHLYFYWYRQILGQKVEFLVSFYNNEISEKSEIFDDQFSVERPDGSNFTLKIRSTKLEDSAMYFCASEGVRTTNEKLFFGSGTQLSVL.

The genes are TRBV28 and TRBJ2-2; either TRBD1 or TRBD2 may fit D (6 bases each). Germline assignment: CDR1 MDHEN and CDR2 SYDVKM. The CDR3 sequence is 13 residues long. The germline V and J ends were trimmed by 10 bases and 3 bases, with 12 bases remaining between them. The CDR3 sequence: CATPRGDTGELFF. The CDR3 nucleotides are TGTGCCACCCCGAGGGGGGACACCGGGGAGCTGTTTTTT.

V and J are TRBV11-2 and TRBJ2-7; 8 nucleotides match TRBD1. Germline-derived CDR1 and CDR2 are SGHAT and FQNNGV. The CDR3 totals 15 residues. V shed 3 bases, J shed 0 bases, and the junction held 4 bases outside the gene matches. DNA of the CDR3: TGTGCCAGCAGCTTGTGGACAGGGAACTCCTACGAGCAGTACTTC. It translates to CASSLWTGNSYEQYF. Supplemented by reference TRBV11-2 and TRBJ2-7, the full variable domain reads EAGVAQSPRYKIIEKRQSVAFWCNPISGHATLYWYQQILGQGPKLLIQFQNNGVVDDSQLPKDRFSAERLKGVDSTLKIQPAKLEDSAVYLCASSLWTGNSYEQYFGPGTRLTVT.